This record concerns one T cell receptor beta chain sequence. These data belong to a study of T cell responses to AZD1222 COVID-19 vaccine. Trimming cost V 0 bases and J 5 bases; bases outside gene matches: 10. The CDR3 consists of 16 residues. Germline V lookup: CDR1 SGDLS, CDR2 YYNGEE. Libraries were prepared by immunoSEQ multiplex PCR; TCRdb keeps only in-frame clonotypes and omits some of them. The repertoire holds about 140,000 clones, with about nine tenths as singletons. The receptor was isolated from an adult in good health. This chain connects TRBV9 to TRBJ2-5, with 7 bases lining up with TRBD2. The sample here was peripheral blood, taken on day 0 of AZD1222 vaccination. The chain's CDR3 is CASSVGEGTLAETQYF. The CDR3 DNA reads TGTGCCAGCAGCGTAGGGGAGGGGACCTTAGCGGAGACCCAGTACTTC.